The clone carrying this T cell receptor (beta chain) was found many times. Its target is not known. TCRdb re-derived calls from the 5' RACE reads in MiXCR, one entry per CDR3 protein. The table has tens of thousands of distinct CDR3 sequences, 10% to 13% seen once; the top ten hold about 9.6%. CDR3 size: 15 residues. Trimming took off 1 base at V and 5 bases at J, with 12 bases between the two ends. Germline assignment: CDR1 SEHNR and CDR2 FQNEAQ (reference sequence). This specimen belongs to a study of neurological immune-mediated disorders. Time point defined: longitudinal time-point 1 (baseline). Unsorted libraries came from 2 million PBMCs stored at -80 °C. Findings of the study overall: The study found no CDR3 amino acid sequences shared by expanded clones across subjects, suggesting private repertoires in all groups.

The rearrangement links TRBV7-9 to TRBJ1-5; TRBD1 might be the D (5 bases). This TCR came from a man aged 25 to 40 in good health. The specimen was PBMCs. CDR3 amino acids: CASSLGLMGDQPQHF. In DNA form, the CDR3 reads TGTGCCAGCAGCTTAGGACTGATGGGGGATCAGCCCCAGCATTTT.